Following are 21 T cell receptor beta chains from one sample sequenced in a study of cytomegalovirus exposure and HLA in healthy donors (dated by TCRdb to about 2017). The library came from the immunoSEQ multiplex PCR assay. For the multiplex PCR, a mixture combining 60 forward primers for TCR Vbeta segments and 13 reverse primers for TCR Jbeta segments was used. As stored in TCRdb, this immuneACCESS dataset retains in-frame rearrangements with V and J assigned. A fraction of the clones does not appear; measured against another copy, unresolved V genes explain less than half of the discrepancy, and the remainder lacks a known reason. The sample table records 150,000 to 180,000 clones; 79% of these occur just once. The top ten clonotypes cover less than 8.5% of the sample. The sequenced material came from PBMCs. Receptor source: a man aged 25 to 40 in good health and CMV-seropositive.

V is TRBV7-3 and J is TRBJ2-2; the match to TRBD2 covers 11 bases. V trimming: 3 bases; J trimming: 6 bases; junction bases outside the gene matches: 6. This CDR3 comprises 16 residues. In germline, CDR1 is SGHTA, CDR2 FQGTGA. The CDR3 region is CASSFTSGSRAGELFF. CDR3 nucleotides: TGTGCCAGCAGCTTCACTAGCGGGAGTCGGGCCGGGGAGCTGTTTTTT.

The chain couples TRBV6-1 to TRBJ2-7, with D perhaps matching TRBD2 (6 bases). The CDR3 loop spans 15 amino acids. Trimming cost V 10 bases and J 1 base, with 20 bases left between them. CDR1 and CDR2 (germline): MNHNS, SASEGT. The CDR3 sequence: CATPPPWGVSYEQYF. In DNA form, the CDR3 reads TGTGCCACTCCGCCCCCCTGGGGGGTATCCTACGAGCAGTACTTC.

The chain carries TRBV7-9 and TRBJ1-1; the D is unclear. The CDR3 extends over 11 amino acids. Per germline, CDR1 SEHNR and CDR2 FQNEAQ (reference sequence). Trimming took 5 bases from V and 3 from J, leaving 4 bases between them. The CDR3 sequence is CASSPDTEAFF. CDR3 in DNA: TGTGCCAGCAGCCCGGACACTGAAGCTTTCTTT.

The rearrangement uses TRBV6-5 and TRBJ1-6; maybe TRBD1 (6 bases). Germline values: CDR1 MNHEY, CDR2 SVGAGI. The V end was cut by 5 bases, the J end by 6 bases, with 14 bases between. This CDR3 region has 15 residues. The CDR3 protein is CASSQQGRPNSPLHF. Here the CDR3 DNA reads TGTGCCAGCAGTCAACAGGGACGGCCTAATTCACCCCTCCACTTT.

The rearrangement links TRBV2 to TRBJ1-3; maybe TRBD1 (6 bases). The V gene lost 6 bases and the J gene lost 3 bases, with 12 bases spanning the gap. This CDR3 is built from 14 residues. Germline V gene sequence: CDR1 SNHLY, CDR2 FYNNEI. CDR3: CASSTTGYGNTIYF. The CDR3 DNA reads as TGTGCCAGCAGCACTACAGGGTATGGAAACACCATATATTTT.

The chain links TRBV7-2 to TRBJ2-7, with D maybe TRBD1 (6 bases). Germline CDR1 SGHTA, CDR2 FQGNSA. The CDR3 covers 16 residues. V was pared by 5 bases and J by 1 base, with 18 bases between. The CDR3 spells CASSQAGAGRSYEQYF. The CDR3, as DNA: TGTGCCAGCAGCCAAGCAGGGGCTGGTCGATCCTACGAGCAGTACTTC.

This sequence joins TRBV27 and TRBJ1-5, with 10 bases matching TRBD1. CDR1 and CDR2 from the germline V gene are MNHEY and SMNVEV (reference sequence). The CDR3 runs 18 residues. The ends lost 4 bases at V and 0 bases at J; junction bases unmatched: 9. The chain's CDR3 is CASSSDRGGGYSNQPQHF. The CDR3 nucleotides are TGTGCCAGCAGTTCGGACAGGGGGGGAGGCTATAGCAATCAGCCCCAGCATTTT.

V gene TRBV5-4 combines with J gene TRBJ2-3, with 14 nucleotides matching TRBD2. CDR1 and CDR2 (germline): SGHNT, YYREEE (reference sequence). V gave up 0 bases and J gave up 5 bases; unmatched junction bases: 5. This CDR3 spans 17 amino acids. The CDR3 protein is CASSLASGLAGVDTQYF. The DNA of the CDR3 is TGTGCCAGCAGCTTGGCTTCGGGACTAGCGGGAGTAGATACGCAGTATTTT.

This clone has more than one count but fewer than ten. The V and J genes are TRBV7-6 and TRBJ2-5; 7 bases are shared with TRBD2. The end of the DNA aligns better with TRBJ2-7, so the J call may be wrong. This CDR3 comprises 20 residues. The V gene's germline CDR1 is SGHVS and CDR2 FNYEAQ. CDR3 protein: CASSLYTTVQLTGGLYEQYF. The CDR3 DNA follows: TGTGCCAGCAGCTTATATACAACCGTCCAATTAACGGGAGGTCTGTACGAGCAGTACTTC.

The sample holds many counts of this clone. This same CDR3 is encoded by further DNA sequences in the sample. The chain recombines TRBV27 with TRBJ1-3; 7 nucleotides line up with TRBD1. Germline values: CDR1 MNHEY, CDR2 SMNVEV (reference sequence). Germline trimming cut 4 bases from V and 3 bases from J; bases unmatched to any gene: 0. The CDR3 is made up of 13 amino acids. The CDR3, as DNA: TGTGCCAGCAGTTACAGGGGTGGAAACACCATATATTTT. Its translation: CASSYRGGNTIYF.

This clone has only a few counts. The chain links TRBV27 to TRBJ2-7, with D perhaps TRBD1 (5 bases). This CDR3 is 14 amino acids long. V was clipped by 5 bases and J by 0 bases, with 11 bases between them. CDR1 MNHEY and CDR2 SMNVEV come from the germline V gene (reference sequence). CDR3: CASSLQGDSYEQYF. The CDR3 DNA sequence: TGTGCCAGCAGTCTTCAGGGTGACTCCTACGAGCAGTACTTC.

The rearrangement joins TRBV5-4 to TRBJ2-1; 11 bases fit TRBD2. Germline V gives CDR1 SGHNT, CDR2 YYREEE (reference sequence). V lost 3 bases and J lost 5; bases outside the gene matches: 4. The CDR3 extends over 15 amino acids. The CDR3 region is CASSSTSGMDNEQFF. DNA for the CDR3: TGTGCCAGCAGCTCGACTAGCGGGATGGACAATGAGCAGTTCTTC.

The table lists this clone with a few counts. The chain links TRBV12-5 to TRBJ1-4; D is possibly TRBD1 (6 bases). With 6 bases removed from V and 6 bases from J, the gap between germline ends came to 14 bases. Germline V gene sequence: CDR1 LGHNT, CDR2 FRNRAP. There are 14 residues in the CDR3. CDR3 region: CASGPDRSYEKLFF. The CDR3 DNA reads as TGTGCTAGTGGACCGGACAGATCTTATGAAAAACTGTTTTTT.

This clone was seen more than once but under ten times. This sequence joins TRBV27 and TRBJ2-5; D unresolved. The J call may be faulty, since TRBJ2-7 better matches the DNA end. The germline V gene has CDR1 MNHEY and CDR2 SMNVEV (reference sequence). This CDR3 comprises 12 residues. In nucleotides, the CDR3 is TGTGCCAGCAGTTTATCGTCCTACGAGCAGTACTTC. It translates to CASSLSSYEQYF.

The V call is TRBV18, the J call TRBJ1-1; D is unclear. V gave up 3 bases and J gave up 0 bases, with 11 bases separating them. Germline V gene sequence: CDR1 KGHSH, CDR2 LQKENI. There are 15 residues in the CDR3. The CDR3 loop reads CASSPLPALNTEAFF. The CDR3 DNA sequence: TGTGCCAGCTCACCCCTCCCCGCGCTGAACACTGAAGCTTTCTTT. Full variable domain (remainder filled in from reference TRBV18 and TRBJ1-1): NAGVMQNPRHLVRRRGQEARLRCSPMKGHSHVYWYRQLPEEGLKFMVYLQKENIIDESGMPKERFSAEFPKEGPSILRIQQVVRGDSAAYFCASSPLPALNTEAFFGQGTRLTVV.

The J gene is TRBJ2-7, the V gene TRBV5-5; TRBD1 agrees at 8 bases. The CDR3 sequence is 14 residues long. The V gene end was trimmed by 4 bases and the J gene end by 2 bases; junction bases not matched to a gene: 5. The germline V gene encodes CDR1 SGHKS and CDR2 YYEKEE (reference sequence). The CDR3 bases are TGTGCCAGCAGCCCTCAGGGGGCGACCTACGAGCAGTACTTC. Translating it yields CASSPQGATYEQYF.

Note on this clone: An end of the junction does not agree with germline; a read error may underlie this. Within the sample, other DNA sequences also encode this same CDR3. This rearrangement joins TRBV30 to TRBJ1-1; 7 bases agree with TRBD1. The CDR3 consists of 12 residues. Germline V gene sequence: CDR1 GTSNPN, CDR2 SVGIG (reference sequence). CDR3 region: CAWRAGGTEAFF. CDR3 bases: TGCGCCTGGAGGGCAGGGGGGACTGAAGCTTTCTTT. Drawing the rest from reference TRBV30 and TRBJ1-1, the complete variable domain is SQTIHQWPATLVQPVGSPLSLECTVEGTSNPNLYWYRQAAGRGLQLLFYSVGIGQISSEVPQNLSASRPQDRQFILSSKKLLLSDSGFYLCAWRAGGTEAFFGQGTRLTVV.

This clone was observed a few times. This chain links TRBV4-3 with TRBJ1-1; unclear D gene. Trimming left V 4 bases short and J 6 bases short, with 18 bases between. The CDR3 spans 15 residues. Germline CDR1 and CDR2: LGHNA and YSLEER. CDR3 amino acids: CASSLGSSLGAEAFF. CDR3 nucleotides: TGCGCCAGCAGCCTCGGTAGTTCCCTAGGCGCTGAAGCTTTCTTT.

The chain carries TRBV28 and TRBJ1-5, with D possibly being TRBD1 (6 bases). CDR3 length: 14 amino acids. The V end was cut by 2 bases, the J end by 4 bases, with 9 bases between. Looked up from germline, CDR1 is MDHEN and CDR2 is SYDVKM. The DNA of the CDR3 is TGTGCCAGCAGTTTAGACAGGAAAAATCAGCCCCAGCATTTT. This gives the protein CASSLDRKNQPQHF.

The V gene is TRBV11-3, the J gene TRBJ2-7; D not resolved. Germline V lookup: CDR1 SGHNT, CDR2 YENEEA. The CDR3 totals 13 residues. V lost 3 bases to trimming and J lost 1 base, with 7 bases between them. CDR3 coding DNA: TGTGCCAGCAGCTTCCTCGGGTCCTACGAGCAGTACTTC. Its protein is CASSFLGSYEQYF.

This clone was counted a single time. The chain has TRBV6-6 and TRBJ2-7; D might be TRBD1 (5 bases). The germline CDR1 and CDR2 sequences are MNHNY and SVGAGI (reference sequence). The CDR3 consists of 14 residues. Deletions cut 3 bases from V and 5 bases from J, with 14 bases between. The CDR3 here is CASSYGQGFDEQYF. As DNA, the CDR3 is TGTGCCAGCAGTTATGGGCAGGGATTCGACGAGCAGTACTTC.